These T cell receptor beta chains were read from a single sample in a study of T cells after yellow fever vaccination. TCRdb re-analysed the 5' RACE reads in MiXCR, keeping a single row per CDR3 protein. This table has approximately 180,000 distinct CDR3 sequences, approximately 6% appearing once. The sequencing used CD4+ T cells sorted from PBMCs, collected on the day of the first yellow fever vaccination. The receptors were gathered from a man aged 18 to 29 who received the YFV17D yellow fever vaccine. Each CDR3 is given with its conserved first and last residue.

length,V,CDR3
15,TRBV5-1,CASSGDSGMNTEAFF
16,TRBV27,CASSLFSYGSNQPQHF
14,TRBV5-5,CASRVSVYNSPLHF
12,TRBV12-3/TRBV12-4,CASSNSYSPLHF
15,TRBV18,CASSPASTAIYGYTF
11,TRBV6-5,CASSYLGEQYF
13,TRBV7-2,CASSFTRTLEAFF
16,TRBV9,CAGSVEPRGEADTQYF
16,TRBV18,CASSPSLAGIKNEQYF
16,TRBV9,CASSALRTSGYNEQFF
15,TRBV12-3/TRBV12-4,CASTLGGQSSYEQYF
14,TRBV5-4,CASSKDRGQGGYTF
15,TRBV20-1,CSARDGQGPYEKLFF
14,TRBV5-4,CASSSGRMNTEAFF
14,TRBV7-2,CASSRRTGGEEAFF
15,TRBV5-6,CASSPLAGGPGELFF
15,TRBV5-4,CASSMPSRDREPQYF
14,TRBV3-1,CASSQGYRNTEAFF
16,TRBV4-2,CASSQDHDRGGTEAFF
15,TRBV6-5,CASRNSDGVSDTQYF
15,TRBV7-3,CASSLIAGPRDEQFF
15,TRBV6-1,CASKTSGALQETQYF
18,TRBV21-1,CASSKAGGASIRTYEQYF
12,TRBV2,CASRTDTGELFF
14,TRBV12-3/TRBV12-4,CASSSGPVNTEAFF
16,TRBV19,CASFDPGTGVLYGYTF
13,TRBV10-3,CAVHGSQGETQYF
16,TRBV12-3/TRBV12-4,CASSPKGRATNTEAFF
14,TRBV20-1,CSATSLGGDYGYTF
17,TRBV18,CASSRPGQGAGANVLTF
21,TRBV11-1,CASSGGPPASGGAVHTEELFF
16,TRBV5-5,CASSFLAGGLVDTQYF
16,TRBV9,CASSSQGFANTGELFF
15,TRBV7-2,CASSLRGSGSEKLFF
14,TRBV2,CASKPGNSNQPQHF
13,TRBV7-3,CASSNLGTDTQYF
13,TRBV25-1,CASSEGGTYEQYF
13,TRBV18,CASSLQINSPLHF
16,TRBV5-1,CASSGGARSSYNEQFF
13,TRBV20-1,CSAGKGAGYGYTF
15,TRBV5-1,CASSGASAGTGELFF
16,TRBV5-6,CASSRRGRGNTGELFF
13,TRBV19,CASSYRGRGELFF
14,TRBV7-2,CASSPGTGPEKLFF
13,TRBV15,CATRARRNTEAFF
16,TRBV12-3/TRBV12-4,CASTLGDGGPGDTQYF
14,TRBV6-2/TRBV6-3,CASSYWAAQETQYF
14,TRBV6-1,CASSKQGGNQPQHF
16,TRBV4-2,CASSGEVFLAKNIQYF
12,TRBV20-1,CSAPRGRNTIYF
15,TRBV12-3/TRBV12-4,CASSFPSSGTDTQYF
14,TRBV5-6,CASSQTGNEYGYTF
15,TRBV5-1,CASSSGTGAKETQNF
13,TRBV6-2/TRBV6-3,CASSPGTGNEQFF
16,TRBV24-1,CATSDPRTGINQPQHF
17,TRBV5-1,CASSTSGGGLNYVTQYF
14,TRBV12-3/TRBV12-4,CASSRGESTDTQYF
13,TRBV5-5,CASSPQGRGFAFF
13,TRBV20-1,CSALAGGVNEQFF
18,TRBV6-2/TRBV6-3,CASSYSSRWSENGPTQYF